Sequencing of this T cell receptor beta chain was carried out in a study of response to subunit inactivated influenza vaccine. Study-wide results and limits: Each seasonal influenza vaccination, the authors suggested, recruits few new T cells.

Germline values: CDR1 LGHDT, CDR2 YNNKEL (reference sequence). This CDR3 contains 15 residues. MiXCR, applied by TCRdb to the RT-PCR reads, yields one record per CDR3 protein. The data contain under 950,000 distinct CDR3 sequences, around 20% of them singletons. Regarding this clonotype: What it recognizes is unknown. One junction end does not reproduce the germline sequence, and a read error may be involved.

The sequences come from PBMCs from blood, collected around 5 days after vaccination. This receptor was taken from a man aged 50 to 59 who received an inactivated influenza vaccine. The chain couples TRBV3-1 to TRBJ1-6, with D unclear. The CDR3 region has the DNA TGTGCCACCAGCCAAGGTGGCACAGATAATTCACCCCTCCACTTT. Translated: CATSQGGTDNSPLHF.